This T cell receptor (beta chain) was recorded in a study of identical twins. Findings of the study overall: One should note that invariant MAIT and iNKT cells could partly confound zero-insertion analyses.

Concerning this clonotype: Its cognate antigen is unknown.

TCRdb itself ran the 5' RACE reads through MiXCR, one entry per CDR3 protein. The table lists about 520,000 distinct CDR3 sequences, 20% to 25% of them singletons. This CDR3 region has 14 residues. The ends lost 5 bases at V and 3 bases at J; junction bases unmatched: 5. Germline V lookup: CDR1 SGHTA, CDR2 FQGNSA. This same sample was also part of a study on T cells expressing NK-cell markers. As that report states: Only alpha-beta TCR T cells were sorted in several experiments, using an anti-gamma-delta TCR antibody. These same clonotypes (in four donors) also led the CD3+CD56-NKG2C+ fraction. The HCMV specificity of the expanded NKG2C+ T cell clones stayed unresolved.

This chain uses TRBV7-2 with TRBJ2-7, with 9 bases matching TRBD2. This sequence originates from a woman aged 18-29 years in good health. The sequenced sample consisted of CD4+ T cells sorted from blood. This chain's CDR3 is CASSPGLAFYEQYF. The CDR3 DNA follows: TGTGCCAGCAGCCCGGGACTAGCTTTCTACGAGCAGTACTTC.